These 18 T cell receptor beta chains came from one sample sequenced in a study of blood T cell repertoires in COVID-19. Sequencing was performed with immunoSEQ multiplex PCR; in TCRdb, only in-frame clones are kept and a portion is missing. Of around 240,000 clones in the sample, approximately 82% were seen once. Sequencing was done on a sample of peripheral blood. The receptors were sampled from a woman at least 80 years old with acute or convalescent COVID-19.

CDR3 loop: CAITEGRPTYEQYF. Here the CDR3 DNA reads TGTGCCATCACGGAGGGCAGGCCGACCTACGAGCAGTACTTC. The chain links TRBV10-3 to TRBJ2-7, with a possible D match to TRBD2 (6 bases). Germline CDR1 reads ENHRY; CDR2 reads SYGVKD. Trimming stripped 7 bases from V and 2 bases from J, with 15 bases between. This CDR3 region has 14 residues.

This clone was found once. V and J are TRBV7-2 and TRBJ2-7, with D possibly matching TRBD2 (6 bases). The germline gives CDR1 SGHTA, CDR2 FQGNSA. The germline V and J ends were trimmed by 2 bases and 4 bases, with 12 bases remaining between them. The CDR3 has 14 residues. The CDR3 nucleotides read TGTGCCAGCAGCTTAAGACTAGGAGGGTACGAGCAGTACTTC. This translates into CASSLRLGGYEQYF.

The rearrangement joins TRBV28 to TRBJ2-7; TRBD2 matches 14 bases. CDR3 length: 16 amino acids. In germline, CDR1 is MDHEN, CDR2 SYDVKM. The ends lost 6 bases at V and 2 bases at J; junction bases unmatched: 6. CDR3 bases: TGTGCCAGCAGCCAGGGGACTAGCGGGAGCGCCTACGAGCAGTACTTC. This sequence encodes CASSQGTSGSAYEQYF.

The rearrangement uses TRBV5-1 and TRBJ2-7; 11 positions match TRBD1. In germline, CDR1 is SGHRS, CDR2 YFSETQ. V lost 4 bases, J lost 6 bases, and 6 bases stayed unmatched. The CDR3 loop spans 14 amino acids. The CDR3 DNA follows: TGCGCCAGCAGCCCCGGACAGGGGGCGGGCGAGCAGTACTTC. Translated: CASSPGQGAGEQYF.

This chain joins TRBV4-2 and TRBJ1-6; 7 bases align to TRBD1. CDR1 is LGHNA and CDR2 is YNFKEQ in the germline V gene. V lost 5 bases, J lost 7 bases, and 8 bases stayed unmatched. CDR3 length: 15 amino acids. CDR3 loop: CASSSRQGQNSPLHF. CDR3 DNA: TGTGCCAGCAGCAGCCGACAGGGTCAAAATTCACCCCTCCACTTT.

This clone occurred a few times. Here the CDR3 DNA reads TGCGCCAGCAGCCAAGAAGGGGGTCATAGCAATCAGCCCCAGCATTTT. It specifies CASSQEGGHSNQPQHF. V and J are TRBV4-1 and TRBJ1-5; possibly TRBD1 for D (6 bases). V was cut by 0 bases and J by 0 bases, with 9 bases left in between. The CDR3 has 16 amino acids. Germline V lookup: CDR1 MGHRA, CDR2 YSYEKL.

Worth noting for this clone: The sample has other DNA sequences that encode this CDR3 too. The chain combines TRBV7-9 with TRBJ1-5; 10 bases fit TRBD1. Looked up from germline, CDR1 is SEHNR and CDR2 is FQNEAQ (reference sequence). There are 15 residues in the CDR3. The V segment lost 3 bases and the J segment 4 bases; nucleotides outside the gene matches: 3. CDR3 amino acids: CASSFGTGVNQPQHF. The DNA for the CDR3 is TGTGCCAGCAGCTTCGGGACAGGGGTGAATCAGCCCCAGCATTTT.

Concerning this clone: The same CDR3 also results from other DNA sequences found in this sample. This chain connects TRBV10-3 to TRBJ2-5; TRBD2 aligns across 7 bases. Trimming cost V 0 bases and J 1 base; bases outside gene matches: 2. CDR1 ENHRY and CDR2 SYGVKD come from the germline V gene. The CDR3 has 15 residues. The CDR3 DNA follows: TGTGCCATCAGTGAGTCGGGAGGGCCCCAAGAGACCCAGTACTTC. This codes for CAISESGGPQETQYF.

Points on this clone: Other DNA sequences from this sample encode an identical CDR3 as well. The chain recombines TRBV18 with TRBJ2-7; 9 bases align to TRBD2. This CDR3 is built from 14 residues. Germline CDR1 is KGHSH and CDR2 is LQKENI. After removal of 3 bases from V and 5 bases from J, the junction contained 5 bases not matched to a gene. CDR3 residues: CASSPGLASDEQYF. CDR3 DNA sequence: TGTGCCAGCTCACCGGGACTAGCATCAGACGAGCAGTACTTC.

The CDR3 nucleotides are TGTGCCAGCAGTTCCCGGGACAGGGGGCCACCGGGGGAGCAGTACTTC. It is translated as CASSSRDRGPPGEQYF. J is TRBJ2-7 and V is TRBV6-5; 12 nucleotides agree with TRBD1. The CDR3 is 16 amino acids. V lost 4 bases to trimming and J lost 7 bases; unmatched junction nucleotides: 11. Germline lookup yields CDR1 MNHEY and CDR2 SVGAGI.

The V call is TRBV10-3, the J call TRBJ2-2; maybe TRBD2 (6 bases). Per germline, CDR1 ENHRY and CDR2 SYGVKD. Trimming left V 1 base short and J 4 bases short, with 7 bases between. The CDR3 has 14 residues. The CDR3 bases are TGTGCCATCAGTGAGTTGGGGGGCACCGGGGAGCTGTTTTTT. Protein: CAISELGGTGELFF.

Regarding this clone: A junction boundary mismatches the germline segment, possibly from a read error. This sequence joins TRBV7-2 and TRBJ2-3; 8 bases fit TRBD2. This CDR3 contains 14 residues. Germline CDR1 reads SGHTA; CDR2 reads FQGNSA. Here the CDR3 DNA reads TGTGCCAGCAGCCCGCGGACTAGCAAAGATACGCAGTATTTT. Translating it yields CASSPRTSKDTQYF.

This chain uses TRBV7-2 with TRBJ2-5; 8 nucleotides match TRBD1. This CDR3 has 16 residues. Germline V CDR1 and CDR2: SGHTA, FQGNSA. The junction had 10 bases not matched to a gene; V was cut back by 5 bases and J by 2 bases. CDR3 region: CASSHGQGPSQETQYF. In DNA, the CDR3 is TGTGCCAGCAGCCACGGACAGGGACCCTCACAAGAGACCCAGTACTTC.

V usage is TRBV28 and J usage is TRBJ2-1, with D possibly matching TRBD2 (6 bases). CDR3 size: 15 residues. V was pared by 6 bases and J by 1 base, with 13 bases between. CDR1 is MDHEN and CDR2 is SYDVKM in the germline V gene. The CDR3 spells CASSPAEGSYNEQFF. CDR3 bases: TGTGCCAGCAGCCCCGCGGAGGGGTCCTACAATGAGCAGTTCTTC.

J is TRBJ2-1 and V is TRBV4-3; 8 positions match TRBD1. V lost 2 bases and J lost 0; bases outside the gene matches: 3. Germline values: CDR1 LGHNA, CDR2 YSLEER. This CDR3 has 16 amino acids. The CDR3 spells CASSQLTGGSYNEQFF. The DNA for the CDR3 is TGCGCCAGCAGCCAACTCACAGGGGGCTCCTACAATGAGCAGTTCTTC.

The J gene is TRBJ2-2, the V gene TRBV9; 7 bases are a match to TRBD1. Trimming took 3 bases from V and 2 from J; bases not matched to a gene: 4. The CDR3 sequence is 15 residues long. Germline-derived CDR1 and CDR2 are SGDLS and YYNGEE. In nucleotides, the CDR3 is TGTGCCAGCAGCGGAAGGACAGGCAACACCGGGGAGCTGTTTTTT. Translated: CASSGRTGNTGELFF.

This clone showed up just a few times. This chain links TRBV5-1 with TRBJ2-1; 9 nucleotides align to TRBD1. J was trimmed by 7 bases and V by 3 bases; bases with no gene match: 5. The CDR3 sequence is 14 residues long. Germline-derived CDR1 and CDR2 are SGHRS and YFSETQ. The CDR3 DNA follows: TGCGCCAGCAGCTCGGACAGGGGTGGGAATGAGCAGTTCTTC. Translation: CASSSDRGGNEQFF.

The rearrangement joins TRBV13 to TRBJ2-7; 8 nucleotides agree with TRBD2. This CDR3 has 13 amino acids. J was trimmed by 7 bases and V by 5 bases; bases with no gene match: 7. CDR1 and CDR2 (germline): PRHDT, FYEKMQ (reference sequence). For the CDR3, the DNA is TGTGCCAGCAGCCGCGGGAGGTCGAGGGAGCAGTACTTC. This translates into CASSRGRSREQYF.